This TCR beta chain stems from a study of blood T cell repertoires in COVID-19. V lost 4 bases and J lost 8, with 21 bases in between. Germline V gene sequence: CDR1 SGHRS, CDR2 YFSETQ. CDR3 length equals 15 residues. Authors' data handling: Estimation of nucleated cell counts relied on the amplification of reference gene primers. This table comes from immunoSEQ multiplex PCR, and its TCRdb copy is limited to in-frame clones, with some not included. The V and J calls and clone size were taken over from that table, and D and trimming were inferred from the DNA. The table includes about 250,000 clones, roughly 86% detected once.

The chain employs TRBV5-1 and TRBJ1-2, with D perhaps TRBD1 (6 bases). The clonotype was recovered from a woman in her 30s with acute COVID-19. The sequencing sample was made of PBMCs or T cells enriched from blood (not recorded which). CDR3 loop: CASSTGQRQTGGYTF. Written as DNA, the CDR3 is TGCGCCAGCAGCACCGGACAGCGGCAAACTGGGGGCTACACCTTC.